This TCR beta chain was recovered during a study of T cell repertoires and Cas9 in healthy adults. Whole-study context: SpCas9-reactive CD4 and CD8 T cells were characterized for potency, cytotoxicity and lineage. General study findings and limits: Reportedly, SpCas9-reactive effector T cell proliferation and function were mitigated by SpCas9-reactive Tregs in vitro.

Points on this clone: The antigen is unknown.

Per the germline V gene, CDR1 is MDHEN and CDR2 is SYDVKM. This CDR3 has 16 residues. The ends were cut back, 4 bases at V and 5 bases at J, with 20 bases in the middle. The method was immunoSEQ multiplex PCR; TCRdb's version includes in-frame clones alone and lacks a portion of them. The profile shows tens of thousands of clones, under 95% of them singletons. Specimen: CD4+ effector T cells (CD127+, CD25-, CD137-, CD154-) from PBMCs; culture status not recorded. This receptor was obtained from a human donor in good health. The chain employs TRBV28 and TRBJ1-1; TRBD1 is a possible D gene (6 bases). The CDR3 nucleotides are TGTGCCAGCAGTTCCCAAATAACAGGGTTCAAGACTGAAGCTTTCTTT. Amino acid sequence: CASSSQITGFKTEAFF.